This T cell receptor (beta chain) was retrieved from a study of lymphopenia after photon versus proton radiotherapy. Comments on this clone: Its antigen is undetermined.

J gave up 9 bases and V 7 bases, and 11 bases lay outside the gene matches. This CDR3 contains 14 residues. Germline V gene lookup returns CDR1 MNHEY and CDR2 SVGAGI. Profiled with immunoSEQ multiplex PCR; TCRdb holds only in-frame clones, not every one. The repertoire holds about 30,000 clones, about 94% seen once, with around 0.7% in the top ten. The study, taken as a whole, reports: Proton therapy kept repertoires fairly stable, unlike photons, which gained effector/memory cells. Oligoclonal CD8+ Temra expansion after nadir drove photon patients' diversity drop.

The sample here was peripheral blood, taken from a patient treated with photon-based radiotherapy. The receptor comes from a woman aged 45-65 years with cholangiocarcinoma. The rearrangement links TRBV6-5 to TRBJ1-5; 8 positions agree with TRBD1. CDR3 sequence (DNA): TGTGCCAGCAATACTGGACAGGGCAAGGGGCCCCAGCATTTT. Its protein product is CASNTGQGKGPQHF.